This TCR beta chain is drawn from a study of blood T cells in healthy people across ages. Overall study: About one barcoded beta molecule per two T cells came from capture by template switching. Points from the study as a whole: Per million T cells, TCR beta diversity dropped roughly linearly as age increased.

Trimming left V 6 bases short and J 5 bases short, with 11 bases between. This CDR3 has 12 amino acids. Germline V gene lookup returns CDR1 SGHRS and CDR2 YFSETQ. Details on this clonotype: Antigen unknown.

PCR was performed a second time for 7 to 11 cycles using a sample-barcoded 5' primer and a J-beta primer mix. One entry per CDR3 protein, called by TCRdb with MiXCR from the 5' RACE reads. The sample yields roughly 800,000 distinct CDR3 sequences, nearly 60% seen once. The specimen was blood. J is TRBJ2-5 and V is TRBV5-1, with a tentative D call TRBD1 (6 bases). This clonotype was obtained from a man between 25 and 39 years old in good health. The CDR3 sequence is CASNRESETQYF. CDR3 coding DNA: TGCGCCAGCAACAGGGAGTCGGAGACCCAGTACTTC. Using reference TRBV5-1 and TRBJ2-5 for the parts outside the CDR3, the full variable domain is KAGVTQTPRYLIKTRGQQVTLSCSPISGHRSVSWYQQTPGQGLQFLFEYFSETQRNKGNFPGRFSGRQFSNSRSEMNVSTLELGDSALYLCASNRESETQYFGPGTRLLVL.